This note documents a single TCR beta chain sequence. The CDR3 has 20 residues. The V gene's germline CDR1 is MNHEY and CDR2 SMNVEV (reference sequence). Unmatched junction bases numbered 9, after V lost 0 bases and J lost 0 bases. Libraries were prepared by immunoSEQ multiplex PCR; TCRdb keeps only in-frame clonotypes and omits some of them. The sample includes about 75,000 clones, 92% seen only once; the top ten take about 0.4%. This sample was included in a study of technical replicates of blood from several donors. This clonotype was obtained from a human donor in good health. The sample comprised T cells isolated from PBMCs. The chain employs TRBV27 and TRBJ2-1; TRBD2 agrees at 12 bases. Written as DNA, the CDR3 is TGTGCCAGCAGTTTATCGGGACTAGCGGGTCTTATTAGCTCCTACAATGAGCAGTTCTTC. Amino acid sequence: CASSLSGLAGLISSYNEQFF.